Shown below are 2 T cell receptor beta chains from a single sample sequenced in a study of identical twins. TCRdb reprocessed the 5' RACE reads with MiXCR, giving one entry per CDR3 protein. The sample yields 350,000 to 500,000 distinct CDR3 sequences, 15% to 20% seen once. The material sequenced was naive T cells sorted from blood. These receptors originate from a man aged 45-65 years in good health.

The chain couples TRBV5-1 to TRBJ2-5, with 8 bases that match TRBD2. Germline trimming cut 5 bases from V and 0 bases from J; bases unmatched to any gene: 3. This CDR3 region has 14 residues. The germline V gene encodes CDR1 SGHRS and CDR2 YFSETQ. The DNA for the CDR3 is TGCGCCAGCAGGGTAGCGGGGTACCAAGAGACCCAGTACTTC. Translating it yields CASRVAGYQETQYF.

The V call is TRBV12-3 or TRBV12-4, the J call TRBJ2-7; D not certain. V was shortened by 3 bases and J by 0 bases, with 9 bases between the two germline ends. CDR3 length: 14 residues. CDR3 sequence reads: CASSFIQSSYEQYF. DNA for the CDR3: TGTGCCAGCAGTTTTATCCAGAGCTCCTACGAGCAGTACTTC.